The TCR beta chain described here comes from a study of cytomegalovirus exposure and HLA in healthy donors. Study-wide findings and caveats: In a later analysis, first-cohort TCR clusters were found to tend to co-occur in the approximately 120 validation repertoires.

The CDR3 extends over 14 amino acids. Per the germline V gene, CDR1 is ENHRY and CDR2 is SYGVKD. Trimming removed 10 bases at V and 0 bases at J, with 13 bases between. Notes on this clone: Antigen specificity is unknown.

Using immunoSEQ multiplex PCR, the repertoire was profiled, and TCRdb retains in-frame clones only, with some absent. The repertoire has 150,000 to 200,000 clones, 88% of them found once; the top ten carry 2.5% to 3%. V gene TRBV10-3 combines with J gene TRBJ1-5, with a weak D call TRBD1 (5 bases). The origin of this receptor is a young man in good health and CMV-seronegative. Sequencing was carried out using PBMCs. CDR3 in amino acids: CATRARDSNQPQHF. The CDR3 DNA reads TGTGCCACCAGGGCCAGGGATAGCAATCAGCCCCAGCATTTT.